The clone carrying this T cell receptor beta chain has only one observation. What it binds is unknown. The data were taken from a study of cytomegalovirus exposure and HLA in healthy donors. The CDR3 is made up of 14 amino acids. CDR1 and CDR2 (germline): SGHVS, FQNEAQ. Trimming took off 3 bases at V and 3 bases at J, with 8 bases between the two ends. This table comes from immunoSEQ multiplex PCR, and its TCRdb copy is limited to in-frame clones, with some not included. The sample contains 150,000 to 200,000 clones, approximately 87% of which appear only once. The study drew the donors from its 120-subject validation cohort, separate from the roughly 670-subject first cohort. Points from the study as a whole: Both high specificity and high sensitivity reportedly marked the classifier's diagnosis of cytomegalovirus status.

This TCR was recovered from a woman in her thirties in good health and CMV-seronegative. The sample consisted of PBMCs. The chain recombines TRBV7-8 with TRBJ2-2; D gene uncertain. Here the CDR3 DNA reads TGTGCCAGCAGCTTCTTCCAGGACACCGGGGAGCTGTTTTTT. This translates into CASSFFQDTGELFF.